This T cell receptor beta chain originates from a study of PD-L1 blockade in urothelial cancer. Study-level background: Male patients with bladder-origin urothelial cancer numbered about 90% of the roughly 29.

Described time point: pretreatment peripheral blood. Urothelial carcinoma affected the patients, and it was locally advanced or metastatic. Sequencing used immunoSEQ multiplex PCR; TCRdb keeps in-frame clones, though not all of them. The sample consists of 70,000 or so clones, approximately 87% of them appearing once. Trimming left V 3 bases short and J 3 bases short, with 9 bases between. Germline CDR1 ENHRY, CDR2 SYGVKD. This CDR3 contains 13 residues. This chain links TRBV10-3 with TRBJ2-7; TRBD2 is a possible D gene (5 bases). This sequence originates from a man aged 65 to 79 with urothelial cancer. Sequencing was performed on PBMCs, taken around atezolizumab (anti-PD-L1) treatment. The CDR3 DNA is TGTGCCATCAGTGAAGCGGTAAGCTACGAGCAGTACTTC. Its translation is CAISEAVSYEQYF.